The 26 T cell receptor beta chains listed next were all sequenced from one sample in a study of CD4 T cells in relation to SARS-CoV-2 and coronaviruses. These receptors have no known antigen. Assay used: immunoSEQ multiplex PCR; TCRdb lists only in-frame clones, some missing. Here the sample spans some 40,000 clones, more than 60% being singletons. Sequenced: memory CD4+ T cells from PBMCs, cultured in vitro. These receptor sequences come from an adult with COVID-19.

The chain employs TRBV6-4 and TRBJ2-1, with D possibly TRBD1 on 5 matching bases. V lost 3 bases, J lost 0 bases, and 6 bases lay in between. CDR1 is MRHNA and CDR2 is SNTAGT in the germline V gene. The CDR3 sequence is 14 residues long. The CDR3 DNA sequence: TGTGCCAGCAGTGAAGACAGCTCCTACAATGAGCAGTTCTTC. Its protein is CASSEDSSYNEQFF.

The rearrangement uses TRBV29-1 and TRBJ2-7; possible D gene TRBD1, 5 bases. Trimming left V 4 bases short and J 0 bases short, with 7 bases between. Per the germline V gene, CDR1 is SQVTM and CDR2 is ANQGSEA. This CDR3 region has 12 residues. CDR3 region: CSVGGSSYEQYF. In DNA form, the CDR3 reads TGCAGCGTTGGGGGCAGCTCCTACGAGCAGTACTTC.

The rearrangement uses TRBV13 and TRBJ2-7, with 11 bases fitting TRBD2. The CDR3 consists of 17 residues. V shed 6 bases, J shed 3 bases, and the junction held 13 bases outside the gene matches. Germline V gene lookup returns CDR1 PRHDT and CDR2 FYEKMQ (reference sequence). The CDR3 sequence is CASRSSGGLAGGYEQYF. The CDR3, as DNA: TGTGCCAGCAGGTCATCGGGGGGTCTAGCGGGAGGCTACGAGCAGTACTTC.

The chain couples TRBV7-8 to TRBJ2-7; 7 nucleotides agree with TRBD2. This CDR3 has 17 amino acids. Germline V CDR1 and CDR2: SGHVS, FQNEAQ. V dropped 0 bases and J dropped 4; count of bases not matched to a gene: 12. This CDR3 is CASSLARVFTSEYEQYF. The CDR3 nucleotides read TGTGCCAGCAGCTTAGCCCGCGTTTTTACTAGCGAGTACGAGCAGTACTTC.

The chain has TRBV6-1 and TRBJ1-1; 8 nucleotides line up with TRBD1. This CDR3 has 15 residues. CDR1 is MNHNS, CDR2 SASEGT, per germline. Trimming took 0 bases from V and 7 from J; bases not matched to a gene: 7. This CDR3 reads CASSEAWQGAFEAFF. For the CDR3, the DNA is TGTGCCAGCAGTGAAGCTTGGCAGGGGGCTTTTGAAGCTTTCTTT.

This clone was seen a few times. The V and J genes are TRBV5-6 and TRBJ1-2; D ambiguous. The germline gives CDR1 SGHDT, CDR2 YYEEEE. Trimming took off 4 bases at V and 8 bases at J, with 15 bases between the two ends. The CDR3 is 13 residues long. DNA for the CDR3: TGTGCCAGCAGCCTGGCGGAAGGAAACGGCTACACCTTC. Protein sequence: CASSLAEGNGYTF.

J is TRBJ2-1 and V is TRBV9; 8 positions agree with TRBD1. The CDR3 length is 17 residues. Germline lookup yields CDR1 SGDLS and CDR2 YYNGEE. V trimming: 0 bases; J trimming: 2 bases; junction bases outside the gene matches: 7. The CDR3 DNA reads as TGTGCCAGCAGCGTAGGGGTAGGACAGGGCCCCTACAATGAGCAGTTCTTC. Amino acid sequence: CASSVGVGQGPYNEQFF.

The chain has TRBV5-1 and TRBJ2-3; possible D gene TRBD2, 7 bases. V dropped 6 bases and J dropped 2 bases, with 16 bases sitting between them. The CDR3 has 15 amino acids. CDR1 and CDR2 (germline): SGHRS, YFSETQ. The CDR3 loop reads CASTLGGGSTDTQYF. The CDR3 DNA is TGCGCCAGCACGTTAGGGGGAGGGTCCACAGATACGCAGTATTTT.

V gene TRBV10-3 combines with J gene TRBJ2-2; 11 nucleotides agree with TRBD2. From germline, CDR1 is ENHRY and CDR2 SYGVKD. This CDR3 region has 15 residues. The V segment lost 10 bases and the J segment 3 bases; nucleotides outside the gene matches: 7. The CDR3 nucleotides are TGTGCCAGCAAACGGGGACTAGCGGACACCGGGGAGCTGTTTTTT. Protein product: CASKRGLADTGELFF.

The rearrangement joins TRBV30 to TRBJ1-3; 9 bases match TRBD1. J gave up 8 bases and V 3 bases, and 14 bases lay outside the gene matches. Germline assignment: CDR1 GTSNPN and CDR2 SVGIG (reference sequence). The CDR3 sequence is 16 residues long. The CDR3 nucleotides are TGTGCCTGGAGCGGGACAGGGTTTTCGTTGGCGCACACCATATATTTT. Amino acid sequence: CAWSGTGFSLAHTIYF.

The chain recombines TRBV7-9 with TRBJ2-1; 9 bases align to TRBD2. This CDR3 is built from 14 residues. J gave up 5 bases and V 5 bases, and 4 bases lay outside the gene matches. Looked up from germline, CDR1 is SEHNR and CDR2 is FQNEAQ (reference sequence). The CDR3 here is CASSRREGDNEQFF. As DNA, the CDR3 is TGTGCCAGCAGCCGGCGGGAGGGGGACAATGAGCAGTTCTTC.

This clone was detected once. The chain couples TRBV7-8 to TRBJ1-1; D unresolved. Germline values: CDR1 SGHVS, CDR2 FQNEAQ. V was trimmed by 5 bases and J by 3 bases, leaving 19 bases between them. CDR3 size: 16 residues. CDR3 in DNA: TGTGCCAGCAGCACTGGGAGCTATGGTCGGGACACTGAAGCTTTCTTT. This codes for CASSTGSYGRDTEAFF.

The V gene is TRBV27, the J gene TRBJ2-5; 7 bases are shared with TRBD1. The germline CDR1 and CDR2 sequences are MNHEY and SMNVEV (reference sequence). This CDR3 has 17 amino acids. Trimming at V came to 2 bases and at J to 1 base, leaving 10 bases not matched to a gene. The CDR3 loop reads CASSLTIPGQFQETQYF. CDR3 coding DNA: TGTGCCAGCAGTTTAACCATCCCGGGACAGTTCCAAGAGACCCAGTACTTC.

The chain couples TRBV2 to TRBJ2-1, with D perhaps TRBD2 (5 bases). Per germline, CDR1 SNHLY and CDR2 FYNNEI. The CDR3 is 12 residues long. V was cut by 5 bases and J by 6 bases, with 8 bases left in between. The CDR3 DNA is TGTGCCAGCAGTTATGAGGGCAATGAGCAGTTCTTC. Translation gives CASSYEGNEQFF.

The chain carries TRBV5-1 and TRBJ2-5; no definite D call. From germline, CDR1 is SGHRS and CDR2 YFSETQ. Trimming shortened V by 0 bases and J by 1 base, and 10 bases separated the two germline ends. CDR3 size: 15 residues. The DNA for the CDR3 is TGCGCCAGCAGCTTGGGATTAGGCAGCCAAGAGACCCAGTACTTC. Amino acid sequence: CASSLGLGSQETQYF.

This chain uses TRBV10-3 with TRBJ1-6, with a weak D call TRBD1 (6 bases). From germline, CDR1 is ENHRY and CDR2 SYGVKD. The CDR3 has 14 amino acids. V was pared by 7 bases and J by 6 bases, with 13 bases between. The DNA for the CDR3 is TGTGCCATCAAACAGGGTGAGCTTAATTCACCCCTCCACTTT. Its translation: CAIKQGELNSPLHF.

V usage is TRBV4-1 and J usage is TRBJ2-1, with D uncertain. This CDR3 has 14 residues. Trimming took off 0 bases at V and 4 bases at J, with 7 bases between the two ends. CDR1 and CDR2 from the germline V gene are MGHRA and YSYEKL. The CDR3 nucleotides read TGCGCCAGCAGCCAAGAAGGATCATACAATGAGCAGTTCTTC. It is translated as CASSQEGSYNEQFF.

The chain employs TRBV6-5 and TRBJ1-2, with unresolved D. The CDR3 runs 13 residues. The germline V and J ends were trimmed by 8 bases and 1 base, with 11 bases remaining between them. CDR1 and CDR2 (germline): MNHEY, SVGAGI. The CDR3 protein is CASVIGSNYGYTF. CDR3 nucleotide sequence: TGTGCCAGCGTTATCGGCAGTAACTATGGCTACACCTTC.

The rearrangement joins TRBV14 to TRBJ1-4; possible D gene TRBD1, 6 bases. Trimming removed 2 bases from V and 4 bases from J, with 20 bases in between. Germline CDR1 and CDR2: SGHDN and FVKESK. This CDR3 spans 18 amino acids. The CDR3 DNA sequence: TGTGCCAGCAGCCAACGGGAGATCCGGGACACCGGTAATGAAAAACTGTTTTTT. It translates to CASSQREIRDTGNEKLFF.

This clone has a handful of counts. The chain couples TRBV10-1 to TRBJ2-2; the D is unclear. Deletions cut 6 bases from V and 3 bases from J, with 8 bases between. The germline V gene has CDR1 WNHNN and CDR2 SYGVQD (reference sequence). This CDR3 region has 13 residues. CDR3 bases: TGCGCCAGCAGCGAATCGGACACCGGGGAGCTGTTTTTT. It translates to CASSESDTGELFF.

The V and J genes are TRBV2 and TRBJ1-4, with D unclear. This CDR3 contains 14 residues. V shed 3 bases and J shed 8 bases, with 13 bases lying between them. CDR1 and CDR2 (germline): SNHLY, FYNNEI. The CDR3 sequence: CASSEGSLWEKLFF. CDR3 DNA sequence: TGTGCCAGCAGTGAGGGATCCCTATGGGAAAAACTGTTTTTT.

This chain connects TRBV9 to TRBJ2-2; D is possibly TRBD1 or TRBD2 (7 bases each). Germline loops: CDR1 SGDLS, CDR2 YYNGEE. This CDR3 spans 17 amino acids. V lost 3 bases and J 0 bases, leaving 15 bases between the germline ends. For the CDR3, the DNA is TGTGCCAGCAGCGCCGCCCAGGGGGGGGCGAACACCGGGGAGCTGTTTTTT. Amino acids: CASSAAQGGANTGELFF.

The chain employs TRBV19 and TRBJ2-3, with 11 bases that match TRBD2. This CDR3 contains 17 residues. Trimming removed 6 bases from V and 0 bases from J; junction bases left unmatched: 8. Germline V gene data show CDR1 as LNHDA and CDR2 as SQIVND (reference sequence). CDR3 in amino acids: CASSLGLAGVSTDTQYF. For the CDR3, the DNA is TGTGCCAGTAGCCTAGGACTAGCGGGCGTTAGCACAGATACGCAGTATTTT.

This chain connects TRBV27 to TRBJ1-5, with D hard to call. The V and J ends lost 5 bases and 0 bases respectively, with 17 bases between them. The CDR3 spans 17 residues. Germline V gene data show CDR1 as MNHEY and CDR2 as SMNVEV (reference sequence). In DNA form, the CDR3 reads TGTGCCAGCAGTCCCACACCGCAAAGGTATAGCAATCAGCCCCAGCATTTT. Translation: CASSPTPQRYSNQPQHF.

This clone was found once. This chain connects TRBV4-1 to TRBJ2-3; 9 nucleotides align to TRBD1. The ends lost 2 bases at V and 3 bases at J; junction bases unmatched: 12. Germline assignment: CDR1 MGHRA and CDR2 YSYEKL. The CDR3 covers 18 residues. DNA of the CDR3: TGCGCCAGCAGCCAAATCTATTCCGGGACAGGGTCGACAGATACGCAGTATTTT. Protein product: CASSQIYSGTGSTDTQYF.

The V and J genes are TRBV18 and TRBJ2-5; 7 nucleotides align to TRBD1. In germline, CDR1 is KGHSH, CDR2 LQKENI. The CDR3 has 13 residues. The V and J ends lost 3 bases and 2 bases, in that order; junction bases with no gene match: 0. For the CDR3, the DNA is TGTGCCAGCTCACCGGACAGGCAAGAGACCCAGTACTTC. Amino acid sequence: CASSPDRQETQYF.